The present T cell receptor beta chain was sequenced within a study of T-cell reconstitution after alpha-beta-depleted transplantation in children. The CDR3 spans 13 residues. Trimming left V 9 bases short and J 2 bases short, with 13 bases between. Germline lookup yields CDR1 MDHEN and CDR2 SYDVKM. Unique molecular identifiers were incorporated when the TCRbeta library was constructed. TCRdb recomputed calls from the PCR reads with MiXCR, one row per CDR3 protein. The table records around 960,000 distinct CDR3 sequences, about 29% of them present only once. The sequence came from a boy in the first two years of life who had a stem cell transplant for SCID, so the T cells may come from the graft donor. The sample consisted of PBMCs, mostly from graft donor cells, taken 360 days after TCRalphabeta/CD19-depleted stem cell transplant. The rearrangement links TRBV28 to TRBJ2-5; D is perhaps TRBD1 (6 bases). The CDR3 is CASRPDSQETQYF. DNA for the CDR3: TGTGCCAGTCGCCCGGACAGTCAAGAGACCCAGTACTTC.